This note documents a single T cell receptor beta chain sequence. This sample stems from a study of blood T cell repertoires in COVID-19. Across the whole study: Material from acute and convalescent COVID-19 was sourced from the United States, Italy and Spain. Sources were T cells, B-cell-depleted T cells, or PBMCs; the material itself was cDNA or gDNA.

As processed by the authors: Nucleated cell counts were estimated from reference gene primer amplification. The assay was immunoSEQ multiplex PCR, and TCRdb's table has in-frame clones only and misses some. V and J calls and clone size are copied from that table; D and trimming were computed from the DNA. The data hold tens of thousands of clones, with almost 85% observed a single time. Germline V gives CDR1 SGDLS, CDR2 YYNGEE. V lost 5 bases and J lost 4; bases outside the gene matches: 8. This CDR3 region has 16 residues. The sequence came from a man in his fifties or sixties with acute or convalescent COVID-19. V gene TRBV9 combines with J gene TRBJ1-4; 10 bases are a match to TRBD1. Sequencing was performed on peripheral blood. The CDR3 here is CASSIGTGAFNEKLFF. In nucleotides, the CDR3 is TGTGCCAGCAGTATTGGGACAGGGGCCTTTAATGAAAAACTGTTTTTT.